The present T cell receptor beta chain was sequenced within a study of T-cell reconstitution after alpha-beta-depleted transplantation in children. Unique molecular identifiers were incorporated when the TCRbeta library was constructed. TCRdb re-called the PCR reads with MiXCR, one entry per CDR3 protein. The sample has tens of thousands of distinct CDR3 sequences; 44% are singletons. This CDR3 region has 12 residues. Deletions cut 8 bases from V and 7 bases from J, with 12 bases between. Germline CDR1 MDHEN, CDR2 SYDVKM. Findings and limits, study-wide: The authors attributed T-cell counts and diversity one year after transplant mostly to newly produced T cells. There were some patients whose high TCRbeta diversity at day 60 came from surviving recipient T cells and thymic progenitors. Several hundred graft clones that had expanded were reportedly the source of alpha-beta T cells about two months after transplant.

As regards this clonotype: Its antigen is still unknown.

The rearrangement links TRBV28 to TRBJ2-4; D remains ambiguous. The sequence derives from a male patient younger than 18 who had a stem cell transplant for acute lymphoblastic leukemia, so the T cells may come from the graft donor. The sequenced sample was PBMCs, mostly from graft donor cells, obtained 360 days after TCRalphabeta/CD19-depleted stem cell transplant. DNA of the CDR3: TGTGCCAGCGCAGCGTATATGAACATTCAGTACTTC. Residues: CASAAYMNIQYF. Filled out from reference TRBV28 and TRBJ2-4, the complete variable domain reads DVKVTQSSRYLVKRTGEKVFLECVQDMDHENMFWYRQDPGLGLRLIYFSYDVKMKEKGDIPEGYSVSREKKERFSLILESASTNQTSMYLCASAAYMNIQYFGAGTRLSVL.